This T cell receptor beta chain was sequenced for a study of blood T cell repertoires in COVID-19. In the study overall: T cells, B-cell-depleted T cells, or PBMCs provided the cDNA or gDNA that served as material.

Losses at the gene ends were 2 bases for V and 1 base for J; bases not matched to a gene: 2. This CDR3 has 15 amino acids. CDR1 SGHRS and CDR2 YFSETQ come from the germline V gene. About this clone itself: The identical CDR3 is also encoded by other nucleotide sequences in the sample.

Everyone who took part was 18 to 89 years old, and they came from about 25 US areas. Clones were read by immunoSEQ multiplex PCR, and TCRdb kept only the in-frame ones, dropping some. The profile shows fewer than 300,000 clones, 85% to 90% of them singletons. The sample comprised PBMCs or T cells enriched from blood (not recorded which). The clonotype comes from a man aged 18 to 35 who had recovered from COVID-19. This rearrangement joins TRBV5-1 to TRBJ2-2, with 7 bases aligning to TRBD1. The CDR3 DNA reads as TGCGCCAGCAGCTTACGACAGGGGAACACCGGGGAGCTGTTTTTT. Translated, it gives CASSLRQGNTGELFF.